The 6 T cell receptor beta chains in this list originate from one sample, sequenced in a study of cytomegalovirus exposure and HLA in healthy donors. Amplification used 60 Vbeta primers and 13 Jbeta primers. Repertoires were generated with immunoSEQ multiplex PCR, while TCRdb's copy carries only in-frame clones and drops some. Of around 140,000 clones in the sample, 77% were seen once. The sample consisted of PBMCs. These TCRs come from a woman aged 60-70 years in good health and CMV-seronegative.

The rearrangement uses TRBV27 and TRBJ2-5; 8 bases line up with TRBD2. The CDR3 has 15 amino acids. J lost 3 bases, V lost 7 bases, and 10 bases had no gene match. The germline V gene encodes CDR1 MNHEY and CDR2 SMNVEV (reference sequence). The CDR3 here is CASTQPGLGKETQYF. The DNA of the CDR3 is TGTGCCAGCACCCAACCGGGACTAGGCAAAGAGACCCAGTACTTC.

J is TRBJ2-1 and V is TRBV28; 13 bases map to TRBD2. Germline-derived CDR1 and CDR2 are MDHEN and SYDVKM. V was clipped by 5 bases and J by 10 bases; unmatched bases: 11. This CDR3 is built from 16 residues. The CDR3 DNA reads TGTGCCAGCAGTCCGACGGGACTAGCGGGGTTCAACGAGCAGTTCTTC. Translating it yields CASSPTGLAGFNEQFF.

V is TRBV5-4 and J is TRBJ2-7, with TRBD2 identical over 10 bases. The CDR3 has 19 residues. From germline, CDR1 is SGHNT and CDR2 YYREEE (reference sequence). The trim removed 0 bases at V and 2 bases at J, leaving 14 bases unmatched. As DNA, the CDR3 is TGTGCCAGCAGCTTGGCTGGGCTAGCGGGAGTGACAGGGACCTACGAGCAGTACTTC. As protein: CASSLAGLAGVTGTYEQYF.

The gene calls are TRBV4-1 and TRBJ1-3; D is perhaps TRBD1 (6 bases). The CDR3 extends over 16 amino acids. V gave up 1 base and J gave up 0 bases, with 10 bases separating them. Germline V gene lookup returns CDR1 MGHRA and CDR2 YSYEKL. The CDR3 sequence is CASSQAQGTSGNTIYF. CDR3 DNA: TGCGCCAGCAGCCAAGCCCAGGGGACCTCTGGAAACACCATATATTTT.

Only one count was recorded for this clone. The V and J genes are TRBV4-2 and TRBJ2-7; 8 nucleotides agree with TRBD2. J gave up 2 bases and V 0 bases, and 9 bases lay outside the gene matches. Germline loops: CDR1 LGHNA, CDR2 YNFKEQ. The length of the CDR3 is 17 residues. In DNA, the CDR3 is TGTGCCAGCAGCCAAGATCCCCCTAGCGGGCTCACCTACGAGCAGTACTTC. Translated, it gives CASSQDPPSGLTYEQYF.

This CDR3 reads CAIKQGQDYGYTF. The CDR3 bases are TGTGCCATAAAACAGGGGCAGGACTATGGCTACACCTTC. The chain uses TRBV10-3 and TRBJ1-2; 7 bases map to TRBD1. The CDR3 runs 13 residues. Germline V gene lookup returns CDR1 ENHRY and CDR2 SYGVKD. V lost 9 bases, J lost 3 bases, and 7 bases stayed unmatched.